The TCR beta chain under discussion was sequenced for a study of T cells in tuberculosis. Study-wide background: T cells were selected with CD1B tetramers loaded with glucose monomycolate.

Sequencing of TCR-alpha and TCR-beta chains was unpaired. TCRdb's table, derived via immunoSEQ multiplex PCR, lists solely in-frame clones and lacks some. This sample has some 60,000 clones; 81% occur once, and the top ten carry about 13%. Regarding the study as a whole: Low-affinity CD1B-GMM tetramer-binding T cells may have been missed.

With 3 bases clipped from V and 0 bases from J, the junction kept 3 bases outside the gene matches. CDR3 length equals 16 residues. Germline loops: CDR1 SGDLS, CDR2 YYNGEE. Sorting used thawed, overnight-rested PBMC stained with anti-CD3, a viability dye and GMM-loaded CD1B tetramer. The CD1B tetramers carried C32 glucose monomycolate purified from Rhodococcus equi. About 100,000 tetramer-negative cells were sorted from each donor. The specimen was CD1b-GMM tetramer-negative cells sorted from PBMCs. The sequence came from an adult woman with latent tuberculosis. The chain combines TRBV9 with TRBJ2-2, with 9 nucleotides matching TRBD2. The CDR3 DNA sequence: TGTGCCAGCAGCGCCCTAGCGGGGTCGAACACCGGGGAGCTGTTTTTT. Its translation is CASSALAGSNTGELFF.